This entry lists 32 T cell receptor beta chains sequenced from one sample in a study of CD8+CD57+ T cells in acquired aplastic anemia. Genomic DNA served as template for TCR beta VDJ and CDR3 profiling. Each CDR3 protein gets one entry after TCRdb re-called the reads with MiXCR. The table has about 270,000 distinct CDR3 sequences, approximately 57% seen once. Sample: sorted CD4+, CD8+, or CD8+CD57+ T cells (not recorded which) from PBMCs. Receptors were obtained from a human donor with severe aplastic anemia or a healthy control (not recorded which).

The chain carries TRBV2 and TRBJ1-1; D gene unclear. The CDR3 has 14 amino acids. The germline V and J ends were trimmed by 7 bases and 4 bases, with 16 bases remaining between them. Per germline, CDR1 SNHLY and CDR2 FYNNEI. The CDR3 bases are TGTGCCAGCAACCCGGGTCAGTGGGGCACTGAAGCTTTCTTT. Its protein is CASNPGQWGTEAFF.

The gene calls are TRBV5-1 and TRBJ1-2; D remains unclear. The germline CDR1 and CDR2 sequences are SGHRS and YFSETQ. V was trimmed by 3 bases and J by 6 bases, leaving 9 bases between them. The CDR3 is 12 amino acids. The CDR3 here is CASSSMGNGYTF. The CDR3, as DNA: TGCGCCAGCAGCTCAATGGGAAATGGCTACACCTTC.

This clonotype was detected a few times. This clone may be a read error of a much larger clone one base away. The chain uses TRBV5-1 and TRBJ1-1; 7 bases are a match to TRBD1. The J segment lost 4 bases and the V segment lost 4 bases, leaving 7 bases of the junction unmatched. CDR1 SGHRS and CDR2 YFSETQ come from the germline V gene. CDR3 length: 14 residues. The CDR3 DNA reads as TGCGCCAGCAGCGGAACCAGGGGGAGCACTGAAGCTTTCTTT. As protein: CASSGTRGSTEAFF. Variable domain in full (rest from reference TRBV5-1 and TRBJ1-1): KAGVTQTPRYLIKTRGQQVTLSCSPISGHRSVSWYQQTPGQGLQFLFEYFSETQRNKGNFPGRFSGRQFSNSRSEMNVSTLELGDSALYLCASSGTRGSTEAFFGQGTRLTVV.

The CDR3 reads CASSPLQGGGYGYTF. CDR3 DNA sequence: TGTGCCAGCAGCCCTTTACAGGGGGGCGGCTATGGCTACACCTTC. This sequence joins TRBV27 and TRBJ1-2; 8 nucleotides match TRBD1. The CDR3 runs 15 residues. The V segment lost 6 bases and the J segment 4 bases; nucleotides outside the gene matches: 10. Germline CDR1 and CDR2: MNHEY and SMNVEV (reference sequence).

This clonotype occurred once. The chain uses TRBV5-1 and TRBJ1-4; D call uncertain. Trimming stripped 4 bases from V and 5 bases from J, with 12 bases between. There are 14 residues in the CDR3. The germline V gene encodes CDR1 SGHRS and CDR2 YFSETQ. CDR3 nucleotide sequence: TGCGCCAGCAGCGGACCGGCAGGCAATGAAAAACTGTTTTTT. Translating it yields CASSGPAGNEKLFF.

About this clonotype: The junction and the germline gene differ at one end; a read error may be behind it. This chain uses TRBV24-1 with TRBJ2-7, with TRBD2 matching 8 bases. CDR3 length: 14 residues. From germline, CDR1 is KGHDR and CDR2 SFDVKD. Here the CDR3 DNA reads TGCAGCGCCTTGGGGCGGGAGGTATCCTACGAGCAGTACTTC. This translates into CSALGREVSYEQYF.

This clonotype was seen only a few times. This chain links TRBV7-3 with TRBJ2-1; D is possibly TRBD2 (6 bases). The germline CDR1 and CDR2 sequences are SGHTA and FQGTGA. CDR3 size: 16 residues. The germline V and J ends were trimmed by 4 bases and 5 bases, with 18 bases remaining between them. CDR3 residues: CASSSQRGLGDNEQFF. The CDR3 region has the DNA TGTGCCAGCAGCTCTCAAAGGGGACTGGGTGACAATGAGCAGTTCTTC.

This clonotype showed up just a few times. The CDR3 sequence: CASSEVQGLGNQPQHF. The CDR3 coding sequence is TGTGCCAGCAGTGAAGTACAGGGGTTAGGCAATCAGCCCCAGCATTTT. The chain carries TRBV28 and TRBJ1-5; 7 positions match TRBD1. CDR1 MDHEN and CDR2 SYDVKM come from the germline V gene. Trimming took 5 bases from V and 2 from J; bases not matched to a gene: 9. This CDR3 has 16 amino acids.

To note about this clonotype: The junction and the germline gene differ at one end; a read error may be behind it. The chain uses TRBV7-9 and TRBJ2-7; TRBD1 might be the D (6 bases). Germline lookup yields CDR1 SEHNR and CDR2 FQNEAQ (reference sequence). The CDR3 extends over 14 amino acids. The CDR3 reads CASSERGSSYEQYF. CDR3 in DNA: TGCGCCAGCAGTGAAAGGGGGAGCTCCTACGAGCAGTACTTC.

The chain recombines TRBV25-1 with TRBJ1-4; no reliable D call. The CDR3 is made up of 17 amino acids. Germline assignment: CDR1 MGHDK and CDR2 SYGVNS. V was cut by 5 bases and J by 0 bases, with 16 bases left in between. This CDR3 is CASSTSSLRTTNEKLFF. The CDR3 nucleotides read TGTGCCAGCAGTACCTCCTCGCTAAGGACAACTAATGAAAAACTGTTTTTT. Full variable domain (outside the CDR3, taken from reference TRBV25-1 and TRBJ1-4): EADIYQTPRYLVIGTGKKITLECSQTMGHDKMYWYQQDPGMELHLIHYSYGVNSTEKGDLSSESTVSRIRTEHFPLTLESARPSHTSQYLCASSTSSLRTTNEKLFFGSGTQLSVL.

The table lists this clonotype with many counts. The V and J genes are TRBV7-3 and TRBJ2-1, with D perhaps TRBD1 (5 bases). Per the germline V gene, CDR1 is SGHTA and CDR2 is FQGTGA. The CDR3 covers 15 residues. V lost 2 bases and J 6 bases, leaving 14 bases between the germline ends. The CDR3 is CASSLGASYVNEQFF. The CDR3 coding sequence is TGTGCCAGCAGCTTAGGGGCCTCATACGTCAATGAGCAGTTCTTC.

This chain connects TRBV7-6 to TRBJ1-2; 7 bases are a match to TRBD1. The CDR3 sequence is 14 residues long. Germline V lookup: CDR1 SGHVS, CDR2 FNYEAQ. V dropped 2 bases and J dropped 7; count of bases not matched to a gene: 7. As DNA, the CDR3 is TGTGCCAGCAGCTTATTGGAGGGGGCGGGTGGCTACACCTTC. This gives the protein CASSLLEGAGGYTF.

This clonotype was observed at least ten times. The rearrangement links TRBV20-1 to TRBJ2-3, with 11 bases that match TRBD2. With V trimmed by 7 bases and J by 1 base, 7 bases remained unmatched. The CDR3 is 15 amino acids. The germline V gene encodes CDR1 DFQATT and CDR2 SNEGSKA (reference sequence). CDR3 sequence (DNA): TGCAGTGTGGATAGCGGGGGGGCAGGCACAGATACGCAGTATTTT. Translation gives CSVDSGGAGTDTQYF.

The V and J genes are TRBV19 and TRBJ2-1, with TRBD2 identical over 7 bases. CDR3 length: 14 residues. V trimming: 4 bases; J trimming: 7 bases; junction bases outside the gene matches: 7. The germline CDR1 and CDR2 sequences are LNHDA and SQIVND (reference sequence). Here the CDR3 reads CASSTRGLVNEQFF. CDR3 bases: TGTGCCAGTAGTACCCGCGGACTAGTTAATGAGCAGTTCTTC.

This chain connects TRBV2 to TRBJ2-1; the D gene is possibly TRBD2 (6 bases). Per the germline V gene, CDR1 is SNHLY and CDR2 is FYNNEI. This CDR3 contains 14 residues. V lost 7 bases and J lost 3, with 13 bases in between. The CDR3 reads CASTPGTLYNEQFF. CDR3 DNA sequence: TGTGCCAGCACACCCGGGACTCTCTACAATGAGCAGTTCTTC.

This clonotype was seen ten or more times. The CDR3 here is CASSPGRFYEQYF. The CDR3 DNA reads as TGTGCCAGTAGTCCGGGGAGGTTCTACGAGCAGTACTTC. The chain is built from TRBV19 and TRBJ2-7; tentatively, D is TRBD2 (6 bases). Trimming removed 5 bases at V and 3 bases at J, with 11 bases between. Looked up from germline, CDR1 is LNHDA and CDR2 is SQIVND (reference sequence). This CDR3 region has 13 residues.

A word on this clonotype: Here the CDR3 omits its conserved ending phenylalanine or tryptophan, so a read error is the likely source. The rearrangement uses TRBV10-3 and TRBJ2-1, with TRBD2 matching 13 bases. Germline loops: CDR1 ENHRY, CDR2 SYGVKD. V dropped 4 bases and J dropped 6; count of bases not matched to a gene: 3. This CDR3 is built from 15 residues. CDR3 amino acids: CAISGGTSGVNEQFL. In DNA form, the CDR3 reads TGTGCCATCAGTGGTGGGACTAGCGGGGTCAATGAGCAGTTCCTC.

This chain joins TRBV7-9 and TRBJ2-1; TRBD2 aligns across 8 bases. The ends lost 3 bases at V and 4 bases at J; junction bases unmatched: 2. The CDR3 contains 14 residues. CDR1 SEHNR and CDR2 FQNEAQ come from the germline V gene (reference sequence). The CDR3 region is CASSLASGYNEQFF. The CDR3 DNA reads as TGTGCCAGCAGCTTGGCTAGCGGGTACAATGAGCAGTTCTTC. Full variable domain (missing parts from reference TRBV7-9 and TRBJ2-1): DTGVSQNPRHKITKRGQNVTFRCDPISEHNRLYWYRQTLGQGPEFLTYFQNEAQLEKSRLLSDRFSAERPKGSFSTLEIQRTEQGDSAMYLCASSLASGYNEQFFGPGTRLTVL.

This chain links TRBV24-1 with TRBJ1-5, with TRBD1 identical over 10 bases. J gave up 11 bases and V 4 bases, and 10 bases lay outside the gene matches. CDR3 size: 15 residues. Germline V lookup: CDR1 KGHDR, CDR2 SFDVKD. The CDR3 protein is CATSELTGGKETQHF. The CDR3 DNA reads TGTGCCACCAGTGAGTTGACAGGGGGCAAAGAGACCCAGCATTTT.

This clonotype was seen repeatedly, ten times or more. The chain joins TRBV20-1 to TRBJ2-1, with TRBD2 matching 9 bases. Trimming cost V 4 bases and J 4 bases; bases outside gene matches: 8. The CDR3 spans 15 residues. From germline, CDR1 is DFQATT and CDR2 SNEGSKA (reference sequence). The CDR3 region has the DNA TGCAGTGCTAACCTCCGGGCGGGGGGGTACAATGAGCAGTTCTTC. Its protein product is CSANLRAGGYNEQFF.

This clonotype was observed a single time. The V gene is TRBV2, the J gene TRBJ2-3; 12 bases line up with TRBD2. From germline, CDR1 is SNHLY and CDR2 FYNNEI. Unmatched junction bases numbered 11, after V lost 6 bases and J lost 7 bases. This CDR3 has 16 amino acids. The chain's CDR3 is CASSVAELAGGYTQYF. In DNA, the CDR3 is TGTGCCAGCAGCGTAGCTGAACTAGCGGGAGGATATACGCAGTATTTT.

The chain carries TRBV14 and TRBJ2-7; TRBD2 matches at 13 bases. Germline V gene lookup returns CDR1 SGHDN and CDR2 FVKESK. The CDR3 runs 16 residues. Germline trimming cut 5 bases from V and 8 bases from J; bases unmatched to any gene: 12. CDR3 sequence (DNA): TGTGCCAGCAGCAAGGTTACGGGACTAGCGGGAAGTAAGCAGTACTTC. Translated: CASSKVTGLAGSKQYF.

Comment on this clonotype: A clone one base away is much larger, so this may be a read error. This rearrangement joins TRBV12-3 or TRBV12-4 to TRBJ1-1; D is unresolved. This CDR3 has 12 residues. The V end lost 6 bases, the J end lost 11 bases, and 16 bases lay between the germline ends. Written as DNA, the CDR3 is TGTGCCAGCAGGCCCTCGCGCACCCGGGCTTTCTTT. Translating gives CASRPSRTRAFF.

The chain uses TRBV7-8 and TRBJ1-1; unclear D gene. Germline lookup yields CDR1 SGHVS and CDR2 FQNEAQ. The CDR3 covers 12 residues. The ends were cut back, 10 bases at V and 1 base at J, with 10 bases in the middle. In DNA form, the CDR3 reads TGTGCCATTGAGCTACCGAACACTGAAGCTTTCTTT. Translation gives CAIELPNTEAFF. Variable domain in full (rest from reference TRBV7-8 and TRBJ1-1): GAGVSQSPRYKVAKRGQDVALRCDPISGHVSLFWYQQALGQGPEFLTYFQNEAQLDKSGLPSDRFFAERPEGSVSTLKIQRTQQEDSAVYLCAIELPNTEAFFGQGTRLTVV.

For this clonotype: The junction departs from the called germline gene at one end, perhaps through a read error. CDR3 coding DNA: TGCGCCAGCAGCCAAGAGTCGGCTAGCGGGGTCGTCAATGAGCAGTTCTTC. This gives the protein CASSQESASGVVNEQFF. This rearrangement joins TRBV7-3 to TRBJ2-1; 9 bases map to TRBD2. Germline V gene lookup returns CDR1 SGHTA and CDR2 FQGTGA. The CDR3 extends over 17 amino acids.

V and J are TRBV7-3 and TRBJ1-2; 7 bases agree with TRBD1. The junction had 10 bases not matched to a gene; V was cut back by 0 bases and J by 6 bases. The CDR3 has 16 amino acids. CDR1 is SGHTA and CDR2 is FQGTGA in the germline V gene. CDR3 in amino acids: CASSLTTGQGTDGYTF. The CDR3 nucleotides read TGTGCCAGCAGCTTAACGACAGGGCAGGGAACGGATGGCTACACCTTC.

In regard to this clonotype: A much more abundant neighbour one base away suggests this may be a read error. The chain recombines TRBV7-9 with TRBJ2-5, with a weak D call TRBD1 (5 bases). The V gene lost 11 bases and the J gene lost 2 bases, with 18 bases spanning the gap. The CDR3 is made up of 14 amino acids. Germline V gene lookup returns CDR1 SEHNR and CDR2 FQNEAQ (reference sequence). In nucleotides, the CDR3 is TGTGCCCGCACGTCAGGGTCCTTACAAGAGACCCAGTACTTC. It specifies CARTSGSLQETQYF.

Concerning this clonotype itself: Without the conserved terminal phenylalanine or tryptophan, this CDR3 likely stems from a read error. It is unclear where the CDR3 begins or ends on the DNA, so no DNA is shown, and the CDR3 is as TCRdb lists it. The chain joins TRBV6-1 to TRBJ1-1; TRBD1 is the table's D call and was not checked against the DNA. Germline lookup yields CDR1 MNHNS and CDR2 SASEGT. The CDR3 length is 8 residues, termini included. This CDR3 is CASSTNRE.

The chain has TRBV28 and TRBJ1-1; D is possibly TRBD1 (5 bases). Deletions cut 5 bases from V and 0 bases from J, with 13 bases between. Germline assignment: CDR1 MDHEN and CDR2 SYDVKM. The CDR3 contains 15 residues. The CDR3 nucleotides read TGTGCCAGCAGTCCGCAGGGTACTATGAACACTGAAGCTTTCTTT. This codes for CASSPQGTMNTEAFF.

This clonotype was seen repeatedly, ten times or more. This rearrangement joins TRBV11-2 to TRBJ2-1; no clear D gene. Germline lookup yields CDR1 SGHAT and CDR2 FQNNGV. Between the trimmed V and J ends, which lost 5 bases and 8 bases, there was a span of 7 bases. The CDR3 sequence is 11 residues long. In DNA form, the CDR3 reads TGTGCCAGCAGCACCCGATATGAGCAGTTCTTC. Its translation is CASSTRYEQFF.

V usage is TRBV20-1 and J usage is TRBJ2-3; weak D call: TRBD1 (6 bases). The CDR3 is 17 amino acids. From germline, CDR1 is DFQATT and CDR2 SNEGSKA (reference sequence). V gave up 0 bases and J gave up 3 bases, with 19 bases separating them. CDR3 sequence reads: CSARDWGTSRGTDTQYF. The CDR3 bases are TGCAGTGCTAGAGATTGGGGCACCTCAAGGGGGACAGATACGCAGTATTTT.

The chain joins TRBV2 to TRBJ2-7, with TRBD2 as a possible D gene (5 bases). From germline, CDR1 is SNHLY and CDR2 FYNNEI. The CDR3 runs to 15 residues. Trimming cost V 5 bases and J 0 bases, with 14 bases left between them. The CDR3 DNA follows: TGTGCCAGCAGTTTATACGCGGGCAGCTCCTACGAGCAGTACTTC. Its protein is CASSLYAGSSYEQYF.